Below, one T cell receptor beta chain is given with its context. Its antigen is undetermined. These data originate in a study of vaccination and CD4 T cells after COVID-19. About the research overall: The cells were exposed to overlapping spike peptides originating from SARS-CoV-2, HCoV-NL63, HCoV-OC43 and HCoV-229E for stimulation.

Treatment meaning: approximately 11-day PBMC culture with coronavirus spike peptide pools or control peptides (ViraFEST assay). Dates of PCR positivity, March to December 2020, preceded the US Alpha, Beta and Delta variants. CDR1 is SGHTA, CDR2 FQGNSA, per germline. The CDR3 has 16 residues. V dropped 4 bases and J dropped 0; count of bases not matched to a gene: 9. At the Johns Hopkins FTIC core, DNA taken from cultured CD4+ T cells was sequenced by way of the Oncomine TCR Beta short-read assay. TCRdb passed the PCR reads through MiXCR, listing each CDR3 protein once. Found here are approximately 10,000 distinct CDR3 sequences, 50% to 70% of them singletons; the top ten hold about 12%.

The V gene is TRBV7-2, the J gene TRBJ2-7; 7 bases agree with TRBD1. The sample taken for sequencing was CD4+ T cells from blood, cultured in vitro. This clonotype was obtained from a human donor who had recovered from COVID-19. The CDR3 DNA is TGTGCCAGCAGCTCGACAGGGTTCACCTCCTCCTACGAGCAGTACTTC. It codes for CASSSTGFTSSYEQYF.